The TCR beta chain under discussion was sequenced for a study of T cell changes during pregnancy in multiple sclerosis. CDR1 is SEHNR and CDR2 is FQNEAQ in the germline V gene (reference sequence). CDR3 length: 14 residues. The V and J ends lost 6 bases and 4 bases, in that order; junction bases with no gene match: 6. TCRdb's copy holds only in-frame clones and misses some; the assay was immunoSEQ multiplex PCR. The top ten clones hold around 0.27% of a sample with 55,000 to 85,000 clones, around 90% of them seen once. J is TRBJ2-1 and V is TRBV7-9; 7 bases are shared with TRBD2. The sample consisted of CD4+ T cells from peripheral blood mononuclear cells, taken after pregnancy. The TCR comes from a female donor with multiple sclerosis, enrolled in a pregnancy study. CDR3 DNA sequence: TGTGCCAGCAGGTTTAGCGGGCCTTACAATGAGCAGTTCTTC. Translating it yields CASRFSGPYNEQFF.